This T cell receptor (beta chain) was captured by sequencing in a study of memory CD4+ T cells and cytomegalovirus serostatus. J was trimmed by 4 bases and V by 4 bases; bases with no gene match: 5. Germline V CDR1 and CDR2: SGHDT, YYEEEE. The CDR3 runs to 13 residues. For this clone: The antigen is undetermined.

Assay used: immunoSEQ multiplex PCR; TCRdb lists only in-frame clones, some missing. This sample yields 40,000 or so clones, of which approximately 81% are seen a single time; 0.9% to 1.2% belongs to the top ten. Notes on the study in general: CD4+ memory repertoires contained 67 of 164 reported CMV TCRbeta sequences.

The sort gate was single viable CD3+CD4+CD8-CD45RO+ cells for memory CD4+ T cells. This receptor was identified in an adult in good health and CMV-seronegative. The specimen sequenced was memory CD4+ T cells from blood. The genes are TRBV5-6 and TRBJ2-7; 7 bases match TRBD1. CDR3 residues: CASSRDRRYEQYF. The DNA for the CDR3 is TGTGCCAGCAGCAGGGACAGAAGATACGAGCAGTACTTC.